A selection of T cell receptor beta chains follows, all from one sample in a study of CD8 T cells in ankylosing spondylitis. TCRdb used MiXCR to reprocess the 5' RACE reads, holding one entry per CDR3 protein. The table includes some 92,000 distinct CDR3 sequences, roughly 27% detected once. The specimen sequenced was blood, either unsorted or a sorted T cell fraction (not recorded which). Receptor source: a male donor with ankylosing spondylitis or in good health (not recorded which). The CDR3 runs from the conserved cysteine through the conserved F or W. Fields, in order: D gene, J gene, clone size, V gene, CDR3 DNA, CDR3 protein. The D gene is left open where the match is weak. Clone size is given for some rows only: seen once, a few or many times, or a class if the clone is expanded.

>-|TRBJ1-1|-|TRBV15
TGTGCCACCAGCTCCCCCGCCGCGGGCGTTGAAGCTTTCTTT
CATSSPAAGVEAFF
>TRBD1|TRBJ1-6|-|TRBV7-2
TGTGCCAGCAGCTTACGGGACAGCTATAATTCACCCCTCCACTTT
CASSLRDSYNSPLHF
>-|TRBJ2-2|once|TRBV12-3/TRBV12-4
TGTGCCAGCAGTCTCGATTCCGGGGAGCTGTTTTTT
CASSLDSGELFF
>TRBD1|TRBJ2-7|few|TRBV5-1
TGCGCCAGCAGCGTGAACAGGGGTATCTACGAGCAGTACTTC
CASSVNRGIYEQYF
>-|TRBJ2-3|-|TRBV20-1
TGCAGTGCTAGCGGTGTTGGGGCTCGGGATACGCAGTATTTT
CSASGVGARDTQYF
>-|TRBJ2-1|few|TRBV9
TGTGCCAGCAGCGTAAAAGCGGGCCGGTACAATGAGCAGTTCTTC
CASSVKAGRYNEQFF
>-|TRBJ2-7|few|TRBV10-1
TGCGCCAGCAAGAGGAGGGGGTTC
CASKRRGF
>TRBD1|TRBJ2-7|-|TRBV5-1
TGCGCCAGCAGACCCGGGACAGGGCTTTCCGAGCAGTACTTC
CASRPGTGLSEQYF
>-|TRBJ1-2|-|TRBV11-1
TGTGCCAGCAGCTACGGACAGAAATTCGTAGACGTAAACTATGGCTACACCTTC
CASSYGQKFVDVNYGYTF
>-|TRBJ2-1|-|TRBV7-3
TGTGCCAGCAGCACAACGGGAGTAGGTCAGTTCTTC
CASSTTGVGQFF
>-|TRBJ1-2|-|TRBV5-1
TGCGCCAGCAGCCAAAGGAGTTCATGGACAGAAACGTCCTATCGCTACACCTTC
CASSQRSSWTETSYRYTF
>-|TRBJ2-2|-|TRBV15
TGTGCCACCAGCAGAGAAGTTTTTGGTATTATTAACACCGGGGAGCTGTTTTTT
CATSREVFGIINTGELFF
>TRBD1|TRBJ1-3|-|TRBV11-1
TGTGCCAGCAGCTTTTGGGGACAGGGGACCCTATCCCCTGGAAACACCATATATTTT
CASSFWGQGTLSPGNTIYF
>-|TRBJ1-2|many|TRBV6-5
TGTGCCAGCAGTTACGAGAGAGTGTATGGCTACACCTTC
CASSYERVYGYTF
>-|TRBJ2-1|-|TRBV27
TGTGCCAGCAGTTTATATGGGGTGGAGCACTACAATGAGCAGTTCTTC
CASSLYGVEHYNEQFF
>-|TRBJ1-2|few|TRBV19
TGTGCCAGTAGTTTACTGGATTGGGAGGGCTACACCTTC
CASSLLDWEGYTF
>-|TRBJ1-1|-|TRBV2
TGTGCCAGCAGTGAATCGTCGGGCAGGCCGATAGCTTTCTTT
CASSESSGRPIAFF
>-|TRBJ2-3|-|TRBV20-1
TGCAGTGCTTTGACCAGCACAGATACGCAGTATTTT
CSALTSTDTQYF
>-|TRBJ1-5|few|TRBV20-1
TGCAGTGCTAGAGATGAAAGTCGAGGGAGCGGTAGAAATCAGCCCCAGCATTTT
CSARDESRGSGRNQPQHF
>-|TRBJ1-6|-|TRBV18
TGTGCCAGCTCCCTCGGGGACCGTCGGTCTAATTCACCCCTCCACTTT
CASSLGDRRSNSPLHF
>-|TRBJ1-1|-|TRBV7-7
TGTGCCAGCAGCCCGCAGGGGTCCACTGAAGCTTTCTTT
CASSPQGSTEAFF
>-|TRBJ2-3|-|TRBV27
TGTGCCAGCAGTTTACTAGGGGGTCCGGCTACGCAGTATTTT
CASSLLGGPATQYF
>-|TRBJ2-7|few|TRBV29-1
TGCAGCGTTCCTTGGGGCGACGAGCAGTACTTC
CSVPWGDEQYF
>TRBD2|TRBJ2-1|-|TRBV20-1
TGCAGTGCTAGTCTAGCGGGAGTCTACAATGAGCAGTTCTTC
CSASLAGVYNEQFF
>-|TRBJ2-3|-|TRBV15
TGTGCCACCAGCAGAGAGCGGGGTACAGATACGCAGTATTTT
CATSRERGTDTQYF
>-|TRBJ1-1|few|TRBV5-1
TGCGCCAGCAGTGTAAACTTGAACACTGAAGCTTTCTTT
CASSVNLNTEAFF
>-|TRBJ2-1|-|TRBV5-1
TGCGCCAGCAGCTTGCTCGACTTAACCCTCAATGAGCAGTTCTTC
CASSLLDLTLNEQFF
>TRBD1|TRBJ1-2|-|TRBV12-3/TRBV12-4
TGTGCCAGCAGTGCCTTAGGGACAGGGGGCTATGGCTACACCTTC
CASSALGTGGYGYTF
>-|TRBJ2-7|-|TRBV7-9
TGTGCCAGCAGCTTAGCCCCACCAGGGGATTCCTACGAGCAGTACTTC
CASSLAPPGDSYEQYF
>-|TRBJ2-7|many|TRBV12-3/TRBV12-4
TGTGCCAGCAGTTTTACGGATTCCTACGAGCAGTACTTC
CASSFTDSYEQYF
>TRBD2|TRBJ2-7|few|TRBV6-2/TRBV6-3
TGTGCCAGCAGTTTCTCCCTTCTCCTGGCTAGCGGGAGAGGAGGCTCCTACGAGCAGTACTTC
CASSFSLLLASGRGGSYEQYF
>TRBD2|TRBJ2-5|few|TRBV7-2
TGTGCCAGCAGCTTCCGTAGCGGGGGGCTTCAAGAGACCCAGTACTTC
CASSFRSGGLQETQYF
>-|TRBJ1-4|few|TRBV5-6
TGTGCCAGCAGCTTGGGACAGTATAATGAAAAACTGTTTTTT
CASSLGQYNEKLFF
>TRBD1|TRBJ1-1|-|TRBV5-1
TGCGCCAGCAGCACCTCCGGACAGGGAGGAACTGAAGCTTTCTTT
CASSTSGQGGTEAFF
>-|TRBJ2-1|few|TRBV6-5
TGTGCCAGCAGTTACGGAGGGGGGAATGAGCAGTTCTTC
CASSYGGGNEQFF
>-|TRBJ2-3|few|TRBV29-1
TGCAGCGGAGCACAGACCGCTACGCAGTATTTT
CSGAQTATQYF
>-|TRBJ2-2|-|TRBV5-6
TGTGCCAGCAGCTTGGAACTGCATTCCGTGAACACCGGGGAGCTGTTTTTT
CASSLELHSVNTGELFF
>-|TRBJ2-2|few|TRBV7-2
TGTGCCAGCAGCTTAAGCCGGGGTGGAACCGGGGAGCTGTTTTTT
CASSLSRGGTGELFF
>-|TRBJ2-3|few|TRBV5-1
TGCGCCAGCAGCTTGGGGCAGAGCACAGATACGCAGTATTTT
CASSLGQSTDTQYF
>-|TRBJ2-5|-|TRBV20-1
TGCAGTGCTAGGACAGAGACCCAGTACTTC
CSARTETQYF
>-|TRBJ2-3|few|TRBV7-3
TGTGCCAGCAGCTTAACGGGTTATACGCAGTATTTT
CASSLTGYTQYF
>-|TRBJ1-2|many|TRBV20-1
TGCAGTGCTAGACTAAGGACAGACGCGTATGGCTACACCTTC
CSARLRTDAYGYTF
>-|TRBJ2-7|few|TRBV5-1
TGCGCCAGCAGCTTGGGGGGATACGAGCAGTACTTC
CASSLGGYEQYF
>-|TRBJ1-2|many|TRBV7-2
TGTGCCAGCAGCTTAGGTTCAGGGAAATATGGCTACACCTTC
CASSLGSGKYGYTF
>-|TRBJ1-6|few|TRBV5-1
TGCGCCAGCAGCTTGGAGGTAAAGGATTCACCCCTCCACTTT
CASSLEVKDSPLHF
>-|TRBJ2-7|few|TRBV5-1
TGCGCCAGCAGCTTCGGCAGTTCGAACGAGCAGTACTTC
CASSFGSSNEQYF
>-|TRBJ1-2|few|TRBV7-2
TGTGCCAGCAGCTTAATGAGCTATGGCTACACCTTC
CASSLMSYGYTF
>-|TRBJ2-2|many|TRBV12-3/TRBV12-4
TGTGCCAGCAGTTTAGACAGAGGCGCGAACACCGGGGAGCTGTTTTTT
CASSLDRGANTGELFF
>TRBD1|TRBJ2-1|many|TRBV29-1
TGCAGCGTTGAATCCCGGGACAGGGCGTACCTGAGAGAGCAGTTCTTC
CSVESRDRAYLREQFF
>TRBD2|TRBJ2-5|-|TRBV10-3
TGTGCCATCAAAAGCGACGGGGGGGCATGGAAAGAGACCCAGTACTTC
CAIKSDGGAWKETQYF
>TRBD2|TRBJ2-5|-|TRBV28
TGTGCCAGCAGTTTGATAGCGGGGGGACAAGAGACCCAGTACTTC
CASSLIAGGQETQYF
>TRBD1|TRBJ2-3|few|TRBV5-1
TGCGCCAGCAGCTTGGAAGCACAGGGGAACACAGATACGCAGTATTTT
CASSLEAQGNTDTQYF
>-|TRBJ2-1|-|TRBV12-3/TRBV12-4
TGTGCCAGCAGTTCCGGGTCAGCAGCCATGAGCTCCTACAATGAGCAGTTCTTC
CASSSGSAAMSSYNEQFF